The clone carrying this T cell receptor beta chain was seen ten or more times. The antigen remains undetermined. Time point specified: newly diagnosed GD, antithyroid drugs for less than 3 months. The TCR library was made from RNA extracted from PBMCs. The source of the sample is a study of regulatory T cells in long-lasting Graves disease. Germline V gives CDR1 PRHDT, CDR2 FYEKMQ (reference sequence). The trim removed 5 bases at V and 0 bases at J, leaving 5 bases unmatched. The CDR3 runs to 15 residues. To make TCR beta libraries, researchers used iRepertoire HTBI primers and Arm-PCR of CDR3 regions. TCRdb itself ran the multiplex PCR reads through MiXCR, one entry per CDR3 protein. Of a few hundred thousand distinct CDR3 sequences listed, roughly a sixth were seen once; the top ten hold approximately 30%. Study-level results: Newly diagnosed disease favored TRBV20-1 and TRBJ2-1 over persistent disease.

These same records also appear under a second study, on T cells in Graves' hyperthyroidism and ophthalmopathy.

V usage is TRBV13 and J usage is TRBJ2-3, with 7 positions matching TRBD1. The TCR comes from a man aged 35 to 55 with Graves disease. The input for sequencing was peripheral blood mononuclear cells (PBMCs), taken at new diagnosis, from a patient treated with antithyroid drugs. The CDR3 DNA sequence: TGTGCCAGCAGCGTCCGGGACAGTAGCACAGATACGCAGTATTTT. Its translation: CASSVRDSSTDTQYF.